Presented here are 24 T cell receptor beta chains from one specimen sequenced in a study of neoadjuvant anti-PD-1 for oral cavity cancer. Generated by immunoSEQ multiplex PCR, the TCRdb table keeps only in-frame clones and is missing some. The data show around 62,000 clones, 79% seen once. The sample here was PBMCs, taken before nivolumab (anti-PD-1) treatment. These receptor sequences come from a person aged 40 to 85 with oral cavity squamous cell carcinoma.

V and J are TRBV10-2 and TRBJ2-2; possible D gene TRBD2, 6 bases. CDR1 and CDR2 from the germline V gene are WSHSY and SAAADI. The V gene lost 10 bases and the J gene lost 2 bases, with 11 bases spanning the gap. The CDR3 length is 13 residues. The CDR3 sequence is CATLADNTGELFF. CDR3 nucleotides: TGCGCCACCTTAGCGGATAACACCGGGGAGCTGTTTTTT.

The chain recombines TRBV5-4 with TRBJ2-5; D is undetermined. The CDR3 is made up of 16 amino acids. V lost 5 bases, J lost 3 bases, and 20 bases lay in between. CDR1 is SGHNT and CDR2 is YYREEE in the germline V gene (reference sequence). The CDR3 loop reads CASSLGVPSREETQYF. The DNA for the CDR3 is TGTGCCAGCAGTCTTGGGGTACCATCACGCGAAGAGACCCAGTACTTC.

This clone was seen only once. The chain recombines TRBV19 with TRBJ2-1; D is ambiguous. Between the trimmed V and J ends, which lost 10 bases and 4 bases, there was a span of 8 bases. Germline loops: CDR1 LNHDA, CDR2 SQIVND (reference sequence). The CDR3 sequence is 11 residues long. DNA of the CDR3: TGTGCCACAAGGAAGTACAATGAGCAGTTCTTC. Protein sequence: CATRKYNEQFF.

The V gene is TRBV5-1, the J gene TRBJ2-1, with TRBD1 as a possible D gene (6 bases). The CDR3 is made up of 19 amino acids. The V end was cut by 7 bases, the J end by 0 bases, with 26 bases between. The V gene's germline CDR1 is SGHRS and CDR2 YFSETQ. CDR3 DNA: TGCGCCAGCGGGCTTTCTCGGGACACCTCCTTGAGCTCCTACAATGAGCAGTTCTTC. Encoded protein: CASGLSRDTSLSSYNEQFF.

This clone was counted between two and nine times. J is TRBJ1-2 and V is TRBV27; D uncertain. V lost 3 bases and J lost 7, with 12 bases in between. The CDR3 spans 13 residues. Germline V gives CDR1 MNHEY, CDR2 SMNVEV (reference sequence). The CDR3 loop reads CASSFRTRVGYTF. As DNA, the CDR3 is TGTGCCAGCAGTTTCCGGACCCGGGTTGGCTACACCTTC.

Only one count was recorded for this clone. V usage is TRBV6-1 and J usage is TRBJ1-1; D might be TRBD1 (6 bases). Germline V gene lookup returns CDR1 MNHNS and CDR2 SASEGT. Trimming removed 2 bases from V and 5 bases from J, with 18 bases in between. The CDR3 loop spans 16 amino acids. The CDR3 protein is CASSEFYGGGWTEAFF. As DNA, the CDR3 is TGTGCCAGCAGTGAATTTTACGGGGGCGGGTGGACTGAAGCTTTCTTT.

V usage is TRBV20-1 and J usage is TRBJ2-1; the D is unclear. The CDR3 sequence is 11 residues long. The germline CDR1 and CDR2 sequences are DFQATT and SNEGSKA (reference sequence). V was clipped by 1 base and J by 6 bases, with 4 bases between them. Here the CDR3 DNA reads TGCAGTGCTAGAGCCGCCAATGAGCAGTTCTTC. It specifies CSARAANEQFF.

This chain uses TRBV19 with TRBJ2-3; D perhaps matches TRBD1 (6 bases). Germline CDR1 is LNHDA and CDR2 is SQIVND (reference sequence). Trimming took 7 bases from V and 4 from J, leaving 12 bases between them. This CDR3 comprises 13 residues. The CDR3 is CASNLGAADTQYF. The CDR3 region has the DNA TGTGCCAGTAATTTGGGGGCCGCAGATACGCAGTATTTT.

V is TRBV30 and J is TRBJ1-2; TRBD1 agrees at 8 bases. V gave up 2 bases and J gave up 8 bases; unmatched junction bases: 7. This CDR3 is built from 13 residues. Germline CDR1 and CDR2: GTSNPN and SVGIG (reference sequence). CDR3 residues: CAWSLKDRAGYTF. Written as DNA, the CDR3 is TGTGCCTGGAGTCTAAAGGACAGGGCGGGCTACACCTTC. The entire variable domain, with the rest obtained from reference TRBV30 and TRBJ1-2, is as follows: SQTIHQWPATLVQPVGSPLSLECTVEGTSNPNLYWYRQAAGRGLQLLFYSVGIGQISSEVPQNLSASRPQDRQFILSSKKLLLSDSGFYLCAWSLKDRAGYTFGSGTRLTVV.

This clone was observed once. This chain links TRBV13 with TRBJ2-1; D not certain. This CDR3 contains 11 residues. Germline V lookup: CDR1 PRHDT, CDR2 FYEKMQ (reference sequence). Trimming stripped 3 bases from V and 3 bases from J, with 0 bases between. The CDR3: CASSFYNEQFF. The CDR3 region has the DNA TGTGCCAGCAGCTTCTACAATGAGCAGTTCTTC.

This clone showed up just once. The V and J genes are TRBV14 and TRBJ2-1; a possible D gene is TRBD2 (5 bases). CDR1 is SGHDN, CDR2 FVKESK, per germline. This CDR3 comprises 15 residues. V lost 4 bases and J 4 bases, leaving 14 bases between the germline ends. DNA of the CDR3: TGTGCCAGCAGCCGGCGGGCCGCGAGGTACAATGAGCAGTTCTTC. Encoded protein: CASSRRAARYNEQFF.

V is TRBV5-1 and J is TRBJ2-7; 12 bases match TRBD1. With 0 bases clipped from V and 5 bases from J, the junction kept 3 bases outside the gene matches. Germline CDR1 reads SGHRS; CDR2 reads YFSETQ. The CDR3 contains 15 residues. CDR3 amino acids: CASSLAGTGGHEQYF. The CDR3 nucleotides are TGCGCCAGCAGCTTGGCCGGGACAGGGGGCCACGAGCAGTACTTC.

The V and J genes are TRBV5-1 and TRBJ1-2, with a tentative D call TRBD1 (5 bases). V gave up 1 base and J gave up 3 bases, with 7 bases separating them. Looked up from germline, CDR1 is SGHRS and CDR2 is YFSETQ. The CDR3 is 13 amino acids. The CDR3 bases are TGCGCCAGCAGCTTGACGACAGACTATGGCTACACCTTC. The encoded protein is CASSLTTDYGYTF.

This chain uses TRBV10-3 with TRBJ1-6, with D perhaps matching TRBD1 (6 bases). The length of the CDR3 is 15 residues. Germline CDR1 ENHRY, CDR2 SYGVKD. Trimming pared 3 bases from V and 7 bases from J, leaving 13 bases between. CDR3 nucleotide sequence: TGTGCCATCAGTGAAGTAGGGCAGGGGAATTCACCCCTCCACTTT. Its translation: CAISEVGQGNSPLHF.

This chain links TRBV9 with TRBJ2-2; tentatively, D is TRBD2 (6 bases). The CDR3 loop spans 16 amino acids. Trimming left V 4 bases short and J 4 bases short, with 17 bases between. The germline gives CDR1 SGDLS, CDR2 YYNGEE. Written as DNA, the CDR3 is TGTGCCAGCAGCCCTTTTCCGGGAGTAGGCACCGGGGAGCTGTTTTTT. It is translated as CASSPFPGVGTGELFF.

The J gene is TRBJ2-7, the V gene TRBV30; tentative D call: TRBD1 (6 bases). CDR3 length equals 13 residues. With 3 bases removed from V and 2 bases from J, the gap between germline ends came to 11 bases. CDR1 is GTSNPN, CDR2 SVGIG, per germline (reference sequence). CDR3 amino acids: CAWSDRPPYEQYF. The CDR3 region has the DNA TGTGCCTGGAGCGACAGGCCACCCTACGAGCAGTACTTC.

The gene calls are TRBV4-1 and TRBJ2-1, with no clear D. CDR3 length equals 15 residues. V was cut by 0 bases and J by 6 bases, with 12 bases left in between. Germline CDR1 MGHRA, CDR2 YSYEKL. Here the CDR3 DNA reads TGCGCCAGCAGCCAAGATCGCATGGCAGTCAATGAGCAGTTCTTC. This encodes CASSQDRMAVNEQFF.

This sequence joins TRBV19 and TRBJ2-7; the D is unclear. Germline CDR1 is LNHDA and CDR2 is SQIVND (reference sequence). The CDR3 is 13 residues long. Deletions cut 3 bases from V and 0 bases from J, with 6 bases between. The CDR3, as DNA: TGTGCCAGTAGTATTGGTTTCTCCTACGAGCAGTACTTC. This encodes CASSIGFSYEQYF.

The J gene is TRBJ2-1, the V gene TRBV25-1; D perhaps matches TRBD1 (5 bases). With 11 bases removed from V and 5 bases from J, the gap between germline ends came to 19 bases. This CDR3 has 14 amino acids. Germline V gene sequence: CDR1 MGHDK, CDR2 SYGVNS. This chain's CDR3 is CASQGKGENNEQFF. The CDR3 bases are TGTGCCTCCCAAGGAAAAGGGGAAAACAATGAGCAGTTCTTC.

The rearrangement links TRBV5-1 to TRBJ2-1; 9 nucleotides line up with TRBD2. Germline V CDR1 and CDR2: SGHRS, YFSETQ. J gave up 6 bases and V 0 bases, and 4 bases lay outside the gene matches. This CDR3 contains 15 residues. The CDR3, as DNA: TGCGCCAGCAGCTTGGTTAGCGGGAGCGGCAATGAGCAGTTCTTC. Protein product: CASSLVSGSGNEQFF.

The CDR3 protein is CSVGGAGQPQHF. CDR3 in DNA: TGCAGCGTTGGGGGGGCCGGGCAGCCCCAGCATTTT. This chain uses TRBV29-1 with TRBJ1-5; D is possibly TRBD1 (6 bases). With 4 bases removed from V and 7 bases from J, the gap between germline ends came to 11 bases. Germline V gene data show CDR1 as SQVTM and CDR2 as ANQGSEA. This CDR3 region has 12 residues.

This clone was seen just once. The chain uses TRBV19 and TRBJ2-7; D unresolved. The V end lost 1 base, the J end lost 6 bases, and 4 bases lay between the germline ends. Germline CDR1 is LNHDA and CDR2 is SQIVND (reference sequence). The CDR3 consists of 11 residues. The CDR3 protein is CASSIGLEQYF. In DNA form, the CDR3 reads TGTGCCAGTAGTATAGGTCTCGAGCAGTACTTC. Filled out from reference TRBV19 and TRBJ2-7, the complete variable domain reads DGGITQSPKYLFRKEGQNVTLSCEQNLNHDAMYWYRQDPGQGLRLIYYSQIVNDFQKGDIAEGYSVSREKKESFPLTVTSAQKNPTAFYLCASSIGLEQYFGPGTRLTVT.

This clone was found a few times. The gene calls are TRBV4-1 and TRBJ1-2; D ambiguous. Germline V gives CDR1 MGHRA, CDR2 YSYEKL. The CDR3 loop spans 13 amino acids. Trimming stripped 10 bases from V and 1 base from J, with 13 bases between. CDR3 amino acids: CATSAGDNYGYTF. Here the CDR3 DNA reads TGCGCCACCTCGGCTGGAGATAACTATGGCTACACCTTC.

This chain joins TRBV6-5 and TRBJ1-1; D not resolved. The germline V gene encodes CDR1 MNHEY and CDR2 SVGAGI. The V end lost 0 bases, the J end lost 11 bases, and 13 bases lay between the germline ends. This CDR3 is 13 amino acids long. The CDR3 DNA sequence: TGTGCCAGCAGTTACTCGGGGAAGCAGGAGGCTTTCTTT. Encoded protein: CASSYSGKQEAFF.